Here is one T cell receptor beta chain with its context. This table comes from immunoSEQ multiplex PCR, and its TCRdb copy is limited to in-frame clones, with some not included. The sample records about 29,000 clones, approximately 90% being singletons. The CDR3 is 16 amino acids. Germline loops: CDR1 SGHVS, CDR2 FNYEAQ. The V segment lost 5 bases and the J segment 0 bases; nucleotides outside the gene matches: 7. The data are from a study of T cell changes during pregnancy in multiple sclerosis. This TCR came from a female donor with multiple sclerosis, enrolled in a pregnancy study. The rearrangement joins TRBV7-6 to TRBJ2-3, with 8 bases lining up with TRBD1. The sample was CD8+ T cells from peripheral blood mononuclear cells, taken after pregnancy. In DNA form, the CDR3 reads TGTGCCAGCAGCCAGACGGACAGGGCAAGCACAGATACGCAGTATTTT. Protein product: CASSQTDRASTDTQYF.